What follows are 25 T cell receptor beta chains derived from one specimen sequenced in a study of CD8 T cells in Susac syndrome. The authors reverse transcribed roughly 0.5 to 1 ug RNA with random hexamers. TCRdb called the immunoSEQ multiplex PCR reads again in MiXCR, with one record for every CDR3 protein. The top ten clones hold approximately 0.92% of a sample with tens of thousands of distinct CDR3 sequences, approximately 95% of them seen once. Sequencing was carried out using CD8+ T cells from PBMCs. The receptors originated from a human donor with Susac syndrome.

The rearrangement uses TRBV5-6 and TRBJ1-1; no definite D call. Germline CDR1 and CDR2: SGHDT and YYEEEE. The CDR3 extends over 13 amino acids. Trimming stripped 4 bases from V and 4 bases from J, with 11 bases between. The CDR3 DNA is TGTGCCAGCAGCCCCCGTTGGGGCACTGAAGCTTTCTTT. Amino acids: CASSPRWGTEAFF.

For the CDR3, the DNA is TGCGCCAGCAGCCAAGGAGGGGGAGGCCCCTCCGGGGAGCTGTTTTTT. It specifies CASSQGGGGPSGELFF. The V and J genes are TRBV4-1 and TRBJ2-2, with D perhaps assigned TRBD1 or TRBD2 (6 bases each). The CDR3 runs 16 residues. V lost 1 base and J 6 bases, leaving 15 bases between the germline ends. Germline V gene sequence: CDR1 MGHRA, CDR2 YSYEKL.

J is TRBJ2-2 and V is TRBV15, with D uncertain. The V end lost 0 bases, the J end lost 9 bases, and 8 bases lay between the germline ends. This CDR3 has 13 amino acids. In germline, CDR1 is LNHNV, CDR2 YYDKDF (reference sequence). CDR3 residues: CATSREVPRELFF. The CDR3 DNA sequence: TGTGCCACCAGCAGAGAGGTTCCCAGGGAGCTGTTTTTT. The complete variable domain, with remaining parts taken from reference TRBV15 and TRBJ2-2, reads DAMVIQNPRYQVTQFGKPVTLSCSQTLNHNVMYWYQQKSSQAPKLLFHYYDKDFNNEADTPDNFQSRRPNTSFCFLDIRSPGLGDTAMYLCATSREVPRELFFGEGSRLTVL.

The rearrangement joins TRBV5-1 to TRBJ2-1; tentatively, D is TRBD2 (6 bases). The V end lost 1 base, the J end lost 4 bases, and 15 bases lay between the germline ends. Germline CDR1 reads SGHRS; CDR2 reads YFSETQ. The CDR3 runs 16 residues. This CDR3 reads CASSLLVRGDYNEQFF. The CDR3 DNA reads TGCGCCAGCAGCTTGTTGGTGCGGGGTGATTACAATGAGCAGTTCTTC. Drawing the rest from reference TRBV5-1 and TRBJ2-1, the complete variable domain is KAGVTQTPRYLIKTRGQQVTLSCSPISGHRSVSWYQQTPGQGLQFLFEYFSETQRNKGNFPGRFSGRQFSNSRSEMNVSTLELGDSALYLCASSLLVRGDYNEQFFGPGTRLTVL.

The chain links TRBV6-5 to TRBJ2-2; possibly TRBD1 for D (5 bases). The CDR3 is made up of 15 amino acids. CDR1 MNHEY and CDR2 SVGAGI come from the germline V gene. V gave up 6 bases and J gave up 4 bases, with 15 bases separating them. CDR3 amino acids: CASSASGAATGELFF. The CDR3 DNA reads TGTGCCAGCAGCGCTAGTGGGGCGGCCACCGGGGAGCTGTTTTTT.

This chain links TRBV20-1 with TRBJ2-3, with TRBD1 identical over 8 bases. Germline assignment: CDR1 DFQATT and CDR2 SNEGSKA (reference sequence). With 0 bases clipped from V and 6 bases from J, the junction kept 17 bases outside the gene matches. The CDR3 runs 18 residues. The CDR3 coding sequence is TGCAGTGCTAGAGATCAGGGAGAGTCAGGGGGCGAATTGGATACGCAGTATTTT. Protein sequence: CSARDQGESGGELDTQYF.

V is TRBV2 and J is TRBJ2-1; 9 positions agree with TRBD2. CDR1 and CDR2 from the germline V gene are SNHLY and FYNNEI. CDR3 size: 17 residues. Unmatched junction bases numbered 19, after V lost 10 bases and J lost 6 bases. CDR3 sequence reads: CATGAHSGGIVGNEQFF. As DNA, the CDR3 is TGTGCCACCGGGGCCCATAGCGGGGGCATTGTGGGCAATGAGCAGTTCTTC. Together with reference TRBV2 and TRBJ2-1, the CDR3 gives the full variable domain: EPEVTQTPSHQVTQMGQEVILRCVPISNHLYFYWYRQILGQKVEFLVSFYNNEISEKSEIFDDQFSVERPDGSNFTLKIRSTKLEDSAMYFCATGAHSGGIVGNEQFFGPGTRLTVL.

In DNA form, the CDR3 reads TGTGCCAGCAGTCCGCGGGAGGCCACAGATACGCAGTATTTT. This translates into CASSPREATDTQYF. V usage is TRBV6-2 or TRBV6-3 and J usage is TRBJ2-3; 8 bases match TRBD2. The CDR3 runs to 14 residues. V gave up 5 bases and J gave up 2 bases; unmatched junction bases: 3. The germline CDR1 and CDR2 sequences are MNHEY and SVGEGT.

The CDR3 is CASKLSGSFHEQYF. In nucleotides, the CDR3 is TGTGCCAGCAAGTTAAGCGGGAGTTTCCACGAGCAGTACTTC. The chain recombines TRBV13 with TRBJ2-7; 8 nucleotides align to TRBD2. This CDR3 is 14 amino acids long. From germline, CDR1 is PRHDT and CDR2 FYEKMQ (reference sequence). The trim removed 7 bases at V and 5 bases at J, leaving 10 bases unmatched. Together with reference TRBV13 and TRBJ2-7, the CDR3 gives the full variable domain: AAGVIQSPRHLIKEKRETATLKCYPIPRHDTVYWYQQGPGQDPQFLISFYEKMQSDKGSIPDRFSAQQFSDYHSELNMSSLELGDSALYFCASKLSGSFHEQYFGPGTRLTVT.

The chain is built from TRBV29-1 and TRBJ2-6; the match to TRBD2 covers 12 bases. In germline, CDR1 is SQVTM, CDR2 ANQGSEA. The ends lost 6 bases at V and 0 bases at J; junction bases unmatched: 6. The CDR3 extends over 17 amino acids. The CDR3 spells CSVIGTSGFSGANVLTF. The CDR3 bases are TGCAGCGTCATCGGGACTAGCGGGTTCTCTGGGGCCAACGTCCTGACTTTC.

V gene TRBV2 combines with J gene TRBJ1-2; no clear D gene. Germline CDR1 reads SNHLY; CDR2 reads FYNNEI. The CDR3 is 15 amino acids. V was cut by 0 bases and J by 0 bases, with 8 bases left in between. CDR3 in DNA: TGTGCCAGCAGTGAAGCGGACCGATCTAACTATGGCTACACCTTC. Translating it yields CASSEADRSNYGYTF.

The rearrangement links TRBV28 to TRBJ2-7, with TRBD2 matching over 9 bases. With V trimmed by 4 bases and J by 2 bases, 9 bases remained unmatched. From germline, CDR1 is MDHEN and CDR2 SYDVKM. There are 16 residues in the CDR3. CDR3 DNA sequence: TGTGCCAGCAGTTCCATGACTAGCGGCCTGACCTACGAGCAGTACTTC. It encodes CASSSMTSGLTYEQYF. Using reference TRBV28 and TRBJ2-7 for the parts outside the CDR3, the full variable domain is DVKVTQSSRYLVKRTGEKVFLECVQDMDHENMFWYRQDPGLGLRLIYFSYDVKMKEKGDIPEGYSVSREKKERFSLILESASTNQTSMYLCASSSMTSGLTYEQYFGPGTRLTVT.

The CDR3 DNA follows: TGCGCCAGCAGCCCCAGGACAGGGGGAAACATTCAGTACTTC. It codes for CASSPRTGGNIQYF. The chain uses TRBV4-3 and TRBJ2-4, with 10 positions matching TRBD1. CDR3 length equals 14 residues. V was pared by 4 bases and J by 6 bases, with 3 bases of the junction left unmatched. CDR1 is LGHNA, CDR2 YSLEER, per germline.

V is TRBV2 and J is TRBJ2-1; weak D call: TRBD2 (7 bases). Trimming shortened V by 4 bases and J by 10 bases, and 20 bases separated the two germline ends. Germline V gives CDR1 SNHLY, CDR2 FYNNEI. This CDR3 is 15 amino acids long. Written as DNA, the CDR3 is TGTGCCAGCAGTGTCGGGGGCGAGCGGGGATACGAGCAGTTCTTC. This sequence encodes CASSVGGERGYEQFF.

The V and J genes are TRBV13 and TRBJ2-5; 13 nucleotides align to TRBD2. The trim removed 5 bases at V and 5 bases at J, leaving 8 bases unmatched. Germline V lookup: CDR1 PRHDT, CDR2 FYEKMQ (reference sequence). This CDR3 has 16 residues. CDR3 DNA: TGTGCCAGCAGCCCTCCGACTAGCGGGAGGTTCGAGACCCAGTACTTC. Amino acid sequence: CASSPPTSGRFETQYF.

The rearrangement links TRBV27 to TRBJ1-1; D gene unclear. Trimming shortened V by 3 bases and J by 6 bases, and 14 bases separated the two germline ends. Looked up from germline, CDR1 is MNHEY and CDR2 is SMNVEV (reference sequence). The CDR3 extends over 14 amino acids. CDR3 in DNA: TGTGCCAGCAGTTTCTACCCCCTAGGGCCTGAAGCTTTCTTT. Translation: CASSFYPLGPEAFF.

The chain has TRBV20-1 and TRBJ2-5; D not certain. This CDR3 comprises 12 residues. The V end lost 3 bases, the J end lost 2 bases, and 7 bases lay between the germline ends. CDR1 DFQATT and CDR2 SNEGSKA come from the germline V gene (reference sequence). For the CDR3, the DNA is TGCAGTGCTAGGGATCGGCAAGAGACCCAGTACTTC. It codes for CSARDRQETQYF.

This clonotype was seen once. The rearrangement links TRBV9 to TRBJ2-4; TRBD1 matches 9 bases. CDR1 and CDR2 from the germline V gene are SGDLS and YYNGEE. J lost 15 bases, V lost 4 bases, and 17 bases had no gene match. The CDR3 loop spans 15 amino acids. The CDR3 protein is CASSRTPGQGDQGYF. The CDR3 nucleotides are TGTGCCAGCAGCCGCACGCCGGGACAGGGCGATCAGGGGTACTTC.

The CDR3 loop reads CATSRRDVYGYTF. CDR3 coding DNA: TGTGCCACCAGCAGGCGGGACGTTTATGGCTACACCTTC. V gene TRBV15 combines with J gene TRBJ1-2; perhaps TRBD1 as D (5 bases). The CDR3 is 13 amino acids. Trimming took 3 bases from V and 5 from J, leaving 10 bases between them. The germline gives CDR1 LNHNV, CDR2 YYDKDF (reference sequence).

The sample holds one count of this clonotype. The chain recombines TRBV7-9 with TRBJ1-2, with 7 bases matching TRBD1. The trim removed 5 bases at V and 7 bases at J, leaving 7 bases unmatched. CDR3 size: 13 residues. Germline CDR1 reads SEHNR; CDR2 reads FQNEAQ (reference sequence). The CDR3: CASSQDRSGGYTF. The DNA of the CDR3 is TGTGCCAGCAGCCAGGACAGGTCTGGTGGCTACACCTTC.

This chain connects TRBV12-3 or TRBV12-4 to TRBJ2-5; 7 positions agree with TRBD2. The J segment lost 7 bases and the V segment lost 2 bases, leaving 1 base of the junction unmatched. The CDR3 sequence is 12 residues long. In DNA form, the CDR3 reads TGTGCCAGCAGTTTACCGGGGGGGACCCAGTACTTC. Translation gives CASSLPGGTQYF.

This chain links TRBV4-3 with TRBJ1-4, with 7 bases identical to TRBD1. V lost 1 base, J lost 6 bases, and 2 bases stayed unmatched. The CDR3 has 14 residues. CDR1 is LGHNA, CDR2 YSLEER, per germline. This CDR3 reads CASSQGRGDEKLFF. The CDR3 DNA is TGCGCCAGCAGCCAAGGCAGGGGGGATGAAAAACTGTTTTTT.

The chain couples TRBV12-3 or TRBV12-4 to TRBJ2-5, with TRBD2 as a possible D gene (6 bases). V was cut by 6 bases and J by 10 bases, with 12 bases left in between. The CDR3 loop spans 11 amino acids. CDR3 DNA sequence: TGTGCCAGCAGGCGGGACGACGTCCAGTACTTC. This codes for CASRRDDVQYF.

The V gene is TRBV18, the J gene TRBJ2-5; the D gene is possibly TRBD2 (5 bases). V gave up 2 bases and J gave up 3 bases, with 10 bases separating them. This CDR3 region has 14 residues. CDR1 is KGHSH and CDR2 is LQKENI in the germline V gene. CDR3 region: CASSPVVGEETQYF. CDR3 in DNA: TGTGCCAGCTCACCAGTAGTCGGGGAAGAGACCCAGTACTTC.

The CDR3 loop reads CASSQKWGQSNQPQHF. The DNA of the CDR3 is TGTGCCAGCAGTCAAAAATGGGGACAGAGCAATCAGCCCCAGCATTTT. This sequence joins TRBV7-8 and TRBJ1-5; TRBD1 agrees at 7 bases. CDR3 length: 16 residues. Germline V CDR1 and CDR2: SGHVS, FQNEAQ. V gave up 6 bases and J gave up 1 base; unmatched junction bases: 9.